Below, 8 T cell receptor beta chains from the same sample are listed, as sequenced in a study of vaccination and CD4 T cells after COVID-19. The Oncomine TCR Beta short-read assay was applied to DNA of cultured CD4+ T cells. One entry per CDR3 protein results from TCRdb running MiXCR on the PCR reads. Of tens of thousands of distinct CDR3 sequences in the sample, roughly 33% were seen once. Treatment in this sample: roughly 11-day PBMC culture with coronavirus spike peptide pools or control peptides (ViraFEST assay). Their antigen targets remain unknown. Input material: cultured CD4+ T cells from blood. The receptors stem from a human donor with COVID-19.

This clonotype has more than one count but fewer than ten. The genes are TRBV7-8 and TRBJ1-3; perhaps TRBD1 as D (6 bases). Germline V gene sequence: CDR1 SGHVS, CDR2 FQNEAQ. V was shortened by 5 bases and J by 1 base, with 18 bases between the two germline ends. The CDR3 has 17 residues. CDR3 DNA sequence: TGTGCCAGCAGCGTAAGGACAGACCATTCTTCTGGAAACACCATATATTTT. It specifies CASSVRTDHSSGNTIYF. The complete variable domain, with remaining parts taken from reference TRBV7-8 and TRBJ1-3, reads GAGVSQSPRYKVAKRGQDVALRCDPISGHVSLFWYQQALGQGPEFLTYFQNEAQLDKSGLPSDRFFAERPEGSVSTLKIQRTQQEDSAVYLCASSVRTDHSSGNTIYFGEGSWLTVV.

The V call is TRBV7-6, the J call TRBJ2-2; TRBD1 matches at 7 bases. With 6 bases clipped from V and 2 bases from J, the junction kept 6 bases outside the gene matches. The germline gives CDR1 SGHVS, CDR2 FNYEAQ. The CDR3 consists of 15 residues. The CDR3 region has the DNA TGTGCCAGCAGTTCACAGGGGACAAACACCGGGGAGCTGTTTTTT. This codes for CASSSQGTNTGELFF.

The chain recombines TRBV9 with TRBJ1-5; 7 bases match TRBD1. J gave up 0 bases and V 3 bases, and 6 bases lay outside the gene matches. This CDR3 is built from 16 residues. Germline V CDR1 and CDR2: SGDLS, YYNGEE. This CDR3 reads CASSAGQSNSNQPQHF. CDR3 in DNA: TGTGCCAGCAGCGCGGGACAGAGCAATAGCAATCAGCCCCAGCATTTT.

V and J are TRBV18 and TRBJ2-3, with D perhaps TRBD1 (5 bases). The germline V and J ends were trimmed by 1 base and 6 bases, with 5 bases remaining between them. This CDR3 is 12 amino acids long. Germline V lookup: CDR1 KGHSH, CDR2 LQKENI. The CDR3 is CASSPQGDTQYF. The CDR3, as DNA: TGTGCCAGCTCACCACAGGGGGATACGCAGTATTTT. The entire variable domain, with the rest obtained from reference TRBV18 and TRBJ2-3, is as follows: NAGVMQNPRHLVRRRGQEARLRCSPMKGHSHVYWYRQLPEEGLKFMVYLQKENIIDESGMPKERFSAEFPKEGPSILRIQQVVRGDSAAYFCASSPQGDTQYFGPGTRLTVL.

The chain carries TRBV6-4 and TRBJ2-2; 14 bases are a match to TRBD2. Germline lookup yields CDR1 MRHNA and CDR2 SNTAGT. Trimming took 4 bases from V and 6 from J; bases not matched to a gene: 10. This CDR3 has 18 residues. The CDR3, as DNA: TGTGCCAGCAGTGCGACTAGCGGGGGGGCCACCCCCCCCGGGGAGCTGTTTTTT. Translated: CASSATSGGATPPGELFF.

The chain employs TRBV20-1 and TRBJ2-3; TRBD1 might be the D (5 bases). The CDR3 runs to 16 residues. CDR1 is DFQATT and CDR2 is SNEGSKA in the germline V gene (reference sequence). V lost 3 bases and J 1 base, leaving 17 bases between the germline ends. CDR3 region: CSASDPGARGTDTQYF. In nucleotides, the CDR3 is TGCAGTGCTAGTGATCCTGGGGCCCGGGGCACAGATACGCAGTATTTT.

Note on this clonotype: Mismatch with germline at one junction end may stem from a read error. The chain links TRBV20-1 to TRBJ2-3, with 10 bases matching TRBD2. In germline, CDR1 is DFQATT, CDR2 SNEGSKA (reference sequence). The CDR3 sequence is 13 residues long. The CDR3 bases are TGCAGTGCTAGTGCTAGCGGGGGAGATGCGCAGTATTTT. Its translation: CSASASGGDAQYF.

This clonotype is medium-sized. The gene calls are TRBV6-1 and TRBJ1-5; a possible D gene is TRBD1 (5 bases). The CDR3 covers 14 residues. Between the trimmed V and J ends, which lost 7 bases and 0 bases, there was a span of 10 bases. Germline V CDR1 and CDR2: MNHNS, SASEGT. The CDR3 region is CASNGGYSNQPQHF. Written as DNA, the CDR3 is TGTGCCAGCAACGGGGGGTATAGCAATCAGCCCCAGCATTTT.